This T cell receptor beta chain comes out of a study of blood T cell repertoires in COVID-19. Study at large: Samples representing acute and convalescent COVID-19 were sourced from the United States, Italy and Spain. PBMCs, B-cell-depleted T cells, or T cells provided the cDNA or gDNA that made up the material.

Source study methods: Reference gene primer amplification gave estimated nucleated cell counts. Libraries were prepared by immunoSEQ multiplex PCR; TCRdb keeps only in-frame clonotypes and omits some of them. D and trimming were read from the DNA, whereas the V and J calls and clone size are those reported in that table. Of over 85,000 clones in the sample, 70% to 90% were seen once. This clonotype was obtained from a woman aged 70-85 years with acute or convalescent COVID-19. Material: peripheral blood.

CDR3 in DNA: TGTGCCAGCAGCCCAGGGCTAAGCAACACTGAAGCTTTCTTT. Translated, it gives CASSPGLSNTEAFF. This chain uses TRBV2 with TRBJ1-1, with D possibly being TRBD1 (5 bases). Trimming took off 6 bases at V and 2 bases at J, with 13 bases between the two ends. CDR3 length: 14 amino acids. Germline V gene sequence: CDR1 SNHLY, CDR2 FYNNEI.